One sample yielded the 3 T cell receptor beta chains listed below, sequenced in a study of cytomegalovirus exposure and HLA in healthy donors. The PCR was carried out with 60 Vbeta primers and 13 Jbeta primers. Repertoires were generated with immunoSEQ multiplex PCR, while TCRdb's copy carries only in-frame clones and drops some. Altogether 150,000 to 200,000 clones are present, about 10% being singletons, with the ten largest covering roughly 1.4%. Material for sequencing was PBMCs. Receptors originate from a woman under 40 in good health and CMV-seropositive.

This clone was seen more than once but under ten times. The rearrangement joins TRBV5-6 to TRBJ1-2; 10 nucleotides agree with TRBD1. With V trimmed by 4 bases and J by 6 bases, 12 bases remained unmatched. This CDR3 has 16 residues. Germline CDR1 is SGHDT and CDR2 is YYEEEE. CDR3 DNA sequence: TGTGCCAGCAGCGAGACCGGGACAGGGGAATCGGATGGCTACACCTTC. Translated, it gives CASSETGTGESDGYTF.

The V gene is TRBV6-6, the J gene TRBJ1-1; no definite D call. Germline CDR1 is MNHNY and CDR2 is SVGAGI (reference sequence). Deletions cut 2 bases from V and 6 bases from J, with 13 bases between. CDR3 length equals 14 residues. CDR3 residues: CASSYREVFSEAFF. The CDR3 nucleotides read TGTGCCAGCAGTTACAGGGAGGTATTCTCTGAAGCTTTCTTT.

The chain employs TRBV5-4 and TRBJ2-5; tentatively, D is TRBD2 (6 bases). V was pared by 2 bases and J by 3 bases, with 14 bases between. The CDR3 length is 15 residues. Germline assignment: CDR1 SGHNT and CDR2 YYREEE (reference sequence). DNA of the CDR3: TGTGCCAGCAGCTTAGACCTAGCGAACAAAGAGACCCAGTACTTC. Its protein product is CASSLDLANKETQYF. The whole variable domain, remainder taken from reference TRBV5-4 and TRBJ2-5, is ETGVTQSPTHLIKTRGQQVTLRCSSQSGHNTVSWYQQALGQGPQFIFQYYREEENGRGNFPPRFSGLQFPNYSSELNVNALELDDSALYLCASSLDLANKETQYFGPGTRLLVL.